Described below is a single TCR beta chain sequence and its context. Sequence at one end of the junction differs from germline and may be a read error. The data stem from a study of shared clonotypes between healthy human individuals. Some clones are missing from TCRdb's copy, which holds only in-frame ones; the method was immunoSEQ multiplex PCR. Among 850,000 to 1,200,000 clones listed, 75% were seen once. This CDR3 contains 17 residues. Germline loops: CDR1 SSHAT, CDR2 FNYEAQ (reference sequence). The chain is built from TRBV7-7 and TRBJ2-5; 10 nucleotides agree with TRBD2. The sequencing sample was made of memory CD4+ T cells sorted from blood. The sample's subset: CD45RA-negative fraction. The receptor was isolated from a man aged 18 to 29 in good health. CDR3 nucleotides: TGTGCTAGCAGCTTAAAATCTGGACTAGCGGCACGGGAGACCCAGTACTTC. Its protein is CASSLKSGLAARETQYF.